This T cell receptor (beta chain) was observed in a study of blood T cell repertoires in COVID-19. About the research overall: From T cells, B-cell-depleted T cells, or PBMCs came the material, which was cDNA or gDNA.

The CDR3 extends over 14 amino acids. Germline assignment: CDR1 SGDLS and CDR2 YYNGEE. V lost 4 bases and J 1 base, leaving 11 bases between the germline ends. Authors' data handling: Amplification from reference gene primers served as the basis for estimated nucleated cell counts. Sequenced by immunoSEQ multiplex PCR; TCRdb stores in-frame clones only, minus some. That table supplies the V and J calls and clone size; D and trimming were determined from the DNA. Found here are 60,000 to 80,000 clones, 85% to 90% of them singletons; the top ten hold about 3.8%. The rearrangement links TRBV9 to TRBJ1-1; tentative D call: TRBD1 (6 bases). The source is a human donor in a cohort sampled during active COVID-19. Sequencing input: peripheral blood. The CDR3 spells CASSSGVANTEAFF. The CDR3 bases are TGTGCCAGCAGCTCAGGGGTGGCGAACACTGAAGCTTTCTTT.